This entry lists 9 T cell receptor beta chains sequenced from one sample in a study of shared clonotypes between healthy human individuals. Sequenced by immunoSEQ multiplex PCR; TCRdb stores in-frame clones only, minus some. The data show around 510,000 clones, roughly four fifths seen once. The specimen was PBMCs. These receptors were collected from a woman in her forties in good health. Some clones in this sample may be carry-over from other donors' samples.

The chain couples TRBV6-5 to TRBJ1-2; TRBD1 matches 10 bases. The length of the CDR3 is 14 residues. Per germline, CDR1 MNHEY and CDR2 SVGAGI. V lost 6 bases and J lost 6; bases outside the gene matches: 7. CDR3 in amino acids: CASRTGGASNGYTF. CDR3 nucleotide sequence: TGTGCCAGCAGGACAGGGGGCGCATCTAATGGCTACACCTTC.

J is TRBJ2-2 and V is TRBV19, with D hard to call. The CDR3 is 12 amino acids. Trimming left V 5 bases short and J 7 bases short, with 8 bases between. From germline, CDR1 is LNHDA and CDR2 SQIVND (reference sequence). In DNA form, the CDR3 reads TGTGCCAGTAGTTCCGGTTACGGGGAGCTGTTTTTT. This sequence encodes CASSSGYGELFF.

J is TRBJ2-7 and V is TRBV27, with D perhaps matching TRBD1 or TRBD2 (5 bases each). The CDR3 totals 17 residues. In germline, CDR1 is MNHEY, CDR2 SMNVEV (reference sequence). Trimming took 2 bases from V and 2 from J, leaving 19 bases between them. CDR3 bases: TGTGCCAGCAGTTTAAGGCAAACCGGGACGGAACCCTACGAGCAGTACTTC. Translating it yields CASSLRQTGTEPYEQYF.

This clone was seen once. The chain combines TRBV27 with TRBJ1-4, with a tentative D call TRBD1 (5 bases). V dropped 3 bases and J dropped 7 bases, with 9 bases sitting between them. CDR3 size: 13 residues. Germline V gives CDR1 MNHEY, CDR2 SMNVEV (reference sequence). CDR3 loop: CASSFWGSEKLFF. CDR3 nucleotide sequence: TGTGCCAGCAGTTTCTGGGGGAGTGAAAAACTGTTTTTT.

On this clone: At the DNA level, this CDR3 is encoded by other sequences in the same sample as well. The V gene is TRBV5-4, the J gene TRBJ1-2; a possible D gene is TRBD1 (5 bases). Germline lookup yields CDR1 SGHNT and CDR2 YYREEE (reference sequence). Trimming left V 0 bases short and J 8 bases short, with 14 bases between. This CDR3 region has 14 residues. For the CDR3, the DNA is TGTGCCAGCAGCTTGGCCGGGCAGGGAGGGGGCTACACCTTC. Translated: CASSLAGQGGGYTF. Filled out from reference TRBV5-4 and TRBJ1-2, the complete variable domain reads ETGVTQSPTHLIKTRGQQVTLRCSSQSGHNTVSWYQQALGQGPQFIFQYYREEENGRGNFPPRFSGLQFPNYSSELNVNALELDDSALYLCASSLAGQGGGYTFGSGTRLTVV.

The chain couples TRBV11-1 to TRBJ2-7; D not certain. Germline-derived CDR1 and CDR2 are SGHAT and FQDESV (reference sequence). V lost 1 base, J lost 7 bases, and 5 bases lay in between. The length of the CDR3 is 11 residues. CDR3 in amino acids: CASSLGREQYF. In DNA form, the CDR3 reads TGTGCCAGCAGCTTAGGGCGGGAGCAGTACTTC.

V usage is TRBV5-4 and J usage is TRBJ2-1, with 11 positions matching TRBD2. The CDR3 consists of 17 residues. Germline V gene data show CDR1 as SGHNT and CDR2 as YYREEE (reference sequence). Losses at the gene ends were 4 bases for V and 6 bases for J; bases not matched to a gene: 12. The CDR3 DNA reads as TGTGCCAGCAGCGGACGAGTACTAGCGGGAGAGGGCAATGAGCAGTTCTTC. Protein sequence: CASSGRVLAGEGNEQFF.

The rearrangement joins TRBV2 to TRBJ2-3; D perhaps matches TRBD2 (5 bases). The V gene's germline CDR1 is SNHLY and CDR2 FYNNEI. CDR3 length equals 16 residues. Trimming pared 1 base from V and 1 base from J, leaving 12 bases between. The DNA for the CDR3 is TGTGCCAGCAGTGAAGGTAGACTACCTCGCACAGATACGCAGTATTTT. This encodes CASSEGRLPRTDTQYF.

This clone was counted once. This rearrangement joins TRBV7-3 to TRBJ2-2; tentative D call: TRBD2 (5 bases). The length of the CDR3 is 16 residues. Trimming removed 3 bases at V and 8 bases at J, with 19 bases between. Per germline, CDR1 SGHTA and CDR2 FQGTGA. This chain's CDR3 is CASSLDGTGVGGELFF. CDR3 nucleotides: TGTGCCAGCAGCTTGGATGGAACCGGGGTCGGAGGGGAGCTGTTTTTT.